The 30 T cell receptor beta chains presented below share a single source sample, sequenced in a study of graft-versus-host responses after intestinal transplantation. These receptors have no identified antigens. TCRdb's table, derived via immunoSEQ multiplex PCR, lists solely in-frame clones and lacks some. The table has some 90,000 clones, 85% to 95% seen once. The specimen was unstimulated CD8+ T cells sorted from spleen or lymph node cells, collected before intestinal transplant. The receptors come from a human donor who received an intestinal transplant.

This clone has only one observation. The V gene is TRBV19, the J gene TRBJ1-4; D perhaps matches TRBD1 (6 bases). The CDR3 sequence is 12 residues long. CDR1 and CDR2 (germline): LNHDA, SQIVND (reference sequence). V was pared by 9 bases and J by 7 bases, with 12 bases between. CDR3 sequence: CASRQEGEKLFF. The CDR3 nucleotides read TGTGCCAGCCGACAGGAAGGTGAAAAACTGTTTTTT.

The genes are TRBV20-1 and TRBJ1-2; D gene uncertain. Trimming removed 0 bases at V and 5 bases at J, with 4 bases between. Germline CDR1 reads DFQATT; CDR2 reads SNEGSKA (reference sequence). The length of the CDR3 is 11 residues. CDR3 in DNA: TGCAGTGCTAGAGATTTATATGGCTACACCTTC. Encoded protein: CSARDLYGYTF.

This rearrangement joins TRBV6-5 to TRBJ2-7; 8 nucleotides match TRBD1. The CDR3 length is 15 residues. Germline values: CDR1 MNHEY, CDR2 SVGAGI. After removal of 6 bases from V and 9 bases from J, the junction contained 16 bases not matched to a gene. The CDR3 region is CASRAGQGVGIGQYF. The CDR3 DNA sequence: TGTGCCAGCAGGGCTGGACAGGGAGTGGGGATTGGGCAGTACTTC.

J is TRBJ1-4 and V is TRBV19; D gene ambiguous. The CDR3 is made up of 14 amino acids. Looked up from germline, CDR1 is LNHDA and CDR2 is SQIVND (reference sequence). With 3 bases removed from V and 7 bases from J, the gap between germline ends came to 12 bases. CDR3 sequence reads: CASSIGESSEKLFF. The CDR3 region has the DNA TGTGCCAGTAGTATCGGGGAATCGTCTGAAAAACTGTTTTTT.

This clone was counted once. This rearrangement joins TRBV13 to TRBJ1-1, with D possibly being TRBD1 (5 bases). V was trimmed by 7 bases and J by 2 bases, leaving 11 bases between them. Looked up from germline, CDR1 is PRHDT and CDR2 is FYEKMQ (reference sequence). The CDR3 runs 13 residues. DNA for the CDR3: TGTGCCAGCACCGATACAGGTAACACTGAAGCTTTCTTT. Translating it yields CASTDTGNTEAFF.

This clone came up a few times. The rearrangement uses TRBV12-2 and TRBJ1-1; TRBD1, the D gene given by the table, was not confirmed from the DNA. TRBV12-2 is reported as a pseudogene. The CDR3 loop spans 15 amino acids. The DNA for the CDR3 is TGTGCAAGTCGCCCCCGAGGACAGTCGAACACTGAAGCTTTCTTT. Translating gives CASRPRGQSNTEAFF.

The chain joins TRBV4-1 to TRBJ2-7; 9 positions match TRBD2. The V gene end was trimmed by 0 bases and the J gene end by 3 bases; junction bases not matched to a gene: 3. Germline-derived CDR1 and CDR2 are MGHRA and YSYEKL. The CDR3 extends over 15 amino acids. This CDR3 is CASSQDGLASYEQYF. The CDR3, as DNA: TGCGCCAGCAGCCAAGATGGACTAGCGAGCTACGAGCAGTACTTC.

This clone was seen a single time. The chain employs TRBV30 and TRBJ2-3; unclear D gene. This CDR3 contains 12 residues. The V gene lost 0 bases and the J gene lost 6 bases, with 7 bases spanning the gap. Germline assignment: CDR1 GTSNPN and CDR2 SVGIG (reference sequence). CDR3 sequence reads: CAWSVAPDTQYF. The CDR3 nucleotides read TGTGCCTGGAGTGTAGCCCCGGATACGCAGTATTTT.

This chain joins TRBV29-1 and TRBJ2-1; D gene uncertain. Germline V gene lookup returns CDR1 SQVTM and CDR2 ANQGSEA. This CDR3 region has 11 residues. Trimming took 4 bases from V and 7 from J, leaving 8 bases between them. CDR3: CSVAPLNEQFF. The CDR3 region has the DNA TGCAGCGTTGCTCCGTTGAATGAGCAGTTCTTC.

The chain combines TRBV11-2 with TRBJ2-7; 12 bases are shared with TRBD2. V was clipped by 1 base and J by 4 bases; unmatched bases: 5. The germline V gene has CDR1 SGHAT and CDR2 FQNNGV. The CDR3 totals 16 residues. The chain's CDR3 is CASSLVTSGSLYEQYF. The CDR3 nucleotides are TGTGCCAGCAGCTTAGTGACTAGCGGGAGTCTATACGAGCAGTACTTC.

The chain recombines TRBV19 with TRBJ2-7, with 8 bases that match TRBD1. CDR1 LNHDA and CDR2 SQIVND come from the germline V gene (reference sequence). The CDR3 spans 15 residues. The V segment lost 5 bases and the J segment 1 base; nucleotides outside the gene matches: 7. CDR3 nucleotide sequence: TGTGCCAGTAGTGCCGGGCAGGGGGCGTCCTACGAGCAGTACTTC. It encodes CASSAGQGASYEQYF.

This clone was recorded once. The chain carries TRBV9 and TRBJ1-1; 11 bases are a match to TRBD1. Germline CDR1 reads SGDLS; CDR2 reads YYNGEE. The CDR3 runs to 19 residues. With 4 bases clipped from V and 1 base from J, the junction kept 15 bases outside the gene matches. The CDR3 protein is CASSSKGGRTGGSNTEAFF. The CDR3, as DNA: TGTGCCAGCAGCTCAAAAGGGGGAAGGACAGGGGGCTCGAACACTGAAGCTTTCTTT.

This clone was recorded only once. V gene TRBV30 combines with J gene TRBJ2-1; TRBD2 agrees at 7 bases. This CDR3 spans 15 amino acids. The V gene's germline CDR1 is GTSNPN and CDR2 SVGIG (reference sequence). With V trimmed by 1 base and J by 4 bases, 7 bases remained unmatched. The CDR3 sequence is CAWSEGAGYYNEQFF. The CDR3, as DNA: TGTGCCTGGAGTGAGGGAGCGGGGTATTACAATGAGCAGTTCTTC.

The chain employs TRBV2 and TRBJ2-1; 16 nucleotides match TRBD2. Germline trimming cut 4 bases from V and 4 bases from J; bases unmatched to any gene: 13. This CDR3 has 20 residues. Germline CDR1 is SNHLY and CDR2 is FYNNEI. The CDR3 sequence: CASSGLTGTSGRARYNEQFF. In nucleotides, the CDR3 is TGTGCCAGCAGTGGGCTAACCGGGACTAGCGGGAGGGCCAGGTACAATGAGCAGTTCTTC.

The chain combines TRBV7-9 with TRBJ1-5; D is ambiguous. The CDR3 loop spans 16 amino acids. Germline CDR1 SEHNR, CDR2 FQNEAQ (reference sequence). V lost 2 bases and J lost 1, with 12 bases in between. The CDR3 sequence is CASSLSYGESNQPQHF. As DNA, the CDR3 is TGTGCCAGCAGCTTATCGTACGGGGAGAGCAATCAGCCCCAGCATTTT.

The V gene is TRBV28, the J gene TRBJ1-2; D ambiguous. Germline V gene lookup returns CDR1 MDHEN and CDR2 SYDVKM. V was cut by 1 base and J by 8 bases, with 11 bases left in between. The CDR3 extends over 13 amino acids. CDR3 protein: CASSLYAGSGYTF. CDR3 bases: TGTGCCAGCAGTTTATATGCGGGTAGCGGCTACACCTTC.

This clone was observed a handful of times. CDR3: CASSYDRGRRSEKLFF. CDR3 bases: TGTGCCAGCAGCTACGACAGGGGGCGCAGGAGCGAAAAACTGTTTTTT. The V and J genes are TRBV5-5 and TRBJ1-4, with 10 bases lining up with TRBD1. J gave up 8 bases and V 3 bases, and 10 bases lay outside the gene matches. The germline V gene encodes CDR1 SGHKS and CDR2 YYEKEE (reference sequence). This CDR3 is built from 16 residues.

In DNA, the CDR3 is TGTGCCAGCAGCCTAGGGACTAGCGGCTTTTACAATGAGCAGTTCTTC. Translated: CASSLGTSGFYNEQFF. This chain connects TRBV7-9 to TRBJ2-1, with 11 positions matching TRBD2. The CDR3 is 16 amino acids. Germline CDR1 and CDR2: SEHNR and FQNEAQ (reference sequence). The J segment lost 4 bases and the V segment lost 5 bases, leaving 7 bases of the junction unmatched. The full variable domain, in which reference TRBV7-9 and TRBJ2-1 provide the parts outside the CDR3, is DTGVSQNPRHKITKRGQNVTFRCDPISEHNRLYWYRQTLGQGPEFLTYFQNEAQLEKSRLLSDRFSAERPKGSFSTLEIQRTEQGDSAMYLCASSLGTSGFYNEQFFGPGTRLTVL.

The CDR3 DNA reads as TGTGCCAGCAGCGGACAGTATAGCAATCAGCCCCAGCATTTT. Amino acid sequence: CASSGQYSNQPQHF. The chain joins TRBV27 to TRBJ1-5; TRBD1 is a possible D gene (6 bases). CDR3 length: 14 amino acids. V was trimmed by 6 bases and J by 0 bases, leaving 9 bases between them. Germline loops: CDR1 MNHEY, CDR2 SMNVEV (reference sequence).

The rearrangement links TRBV9 to TRBJ2-7, with no clear D. V lost 0 bases and J lost 0, with 7 bases in between. CDR1 SGDLS and CDR2 YYNGEE come from the germline V gene. This CDR3 contains 14 residues. Here the CDR3 DNA reads TGTGCCAGCAGCGTAGGAGTATCCTCCTACGAGCAGTACTTC. Its protein is CASSVGVSSYEQYF.

The chain joins TRBV5-1 to TRBJ1-2; D is possibly TRBD1 (5 bases). V lost 0 bases to trimming and J lost 1 base, with 7 bases between them. The CDR3 has 14 amino acids. The germline V gene has CDR1 SGHRS and CDR2 YFSETQ. The CDR3 loop reads CASSLGQGNYGYTF. The DNA for the CDR3 is TGCGCCAGCAGCTTGGGTCAGGGTAACTATGGCTACACCTTC.

The rearrangement links TRBV11-2 to TRBJ2-1, with TRBD2 matching over 9 bases. The CDR3 covers 15 residues. Trimming removed 5 bases from V and 8 bases from J; junction bases left unmatched: 10. CDR1 is SGHAT and CDR2 is FQNNGV in the germline V gene. CDR3 amino acids: CASSVVLAGWDEQFF. CDR3 coding DNA: TGTGCCAGCAGCGTGGTGCTAGCGGGGTGGGATGAGCAGTTCTTC.

This chain's CDR3 is CASSSNLIAPQDEQFF. The CDR3 DNA sequence: TGCGCCAGCAGCTCAAACCTTATTGCTCCGCAGGATGAGCAGTTCTTC. The rearrangement links TRBV5-1 to TRBJ2-1, with D uncertain. The germline V gene has CDR1 SGHRS and CDR2 YFSETQ. Trimming pared 3 bases from V and 8 bases from J, leaving 21 bases between. This CDR3 spans 16 amino acids.

The chain uses TRBV5-1 and TRBJ2-7; 10 bases are shared with TRBD1. After removal of 5 bases from V and 5 bases from J, the junction contained 10 bases not matched to a gene. CDR3 size: 15 residues. In germline, CDR1 is SGHRS, CDR2 YFSETQ. The CDR3 loop reads CASRVVGTGVDEQYF. The CDR3 DNA is TGCGCCAGCAGGGTGGTCGGGACAGGGGTTGACGAGCAGTACTTC.

This clone appeared once. The chain joins TRBV7-9 to TRBJ2-3, with a weak D call TRBD2 (6 bases). CDR3 length equals 16 residues. The V end was cut by 5 bases, the J end by 0 bases, with 15 bases between. Germline loops: CDR1 SEHNR, CDR2 FQNEAQ (reference sequence). The CDR3 DNA is TGTGCCAGCAGCCCCGAGGGCGGGGAGAGCACAGATACGCAGTATTTT. This gives the protein CASSPEGGESTDTQYF.

The chain recombines TRBV4-1 with TRBJ1-1; D remains ambiguous. Trimming took 0 bases from V and 3 from J, leaving 11 bases between them. The CDR3 totals 15 residues. Germline-derived CDR1 and CDR2 are MGHRA and YSYEKL. The CDR3 DNA sequence: TGCGCCAGCAGCCAAGAGGCCAGGTCGTACACTGAAGCTTTCTTT. Amino acid sequence: CASSQEARSYTEAFF.

The V gene is TRBV6-5, the J gene TRBJ2-7; D gene ambiguous. CDR1 and CDR2 from the germline V gene are MNHEY and SVGAGI. Deletions cut 2 bases from V and 6 bases from J, with 14 bases between. The CDR3 is 14 amino acids. The CDR3 reads CASSYHGRRAEQYF. In DNA, the CDR3 is TGTGCCAGCAGTTACCACGGTCGTCGAGCCGAGCAGTACTTC.

This sequence joins TRBV7-9 and TRBJ2-7, with 8 bases matching TRBD2. V was clipped by 5 bases and J by 5 bases; unmatched bases: 8. Germline loops: CDR1 SEHNR, CDR2 FQNEAQ (reference sequence). The CDR3 totals 14 residues. The CDR3 sequence: CASSRSGGYNEQYF. CDR3 sequence (DNA): TGTGCCAGCAGCAGAAGCGGGGGATACAACGAGCAGTACTTC.

The gene calls are TRBV27 and TRBJ1-1, with unresolved D. V lost 7 bases, J lost 11 bases, and 14 bases lay in between. Germline CDR1 and CDR2: MNHEY and SMNVEV (reference sequence). CDR3 size: 11 residues. The CDR3 coding sequence is TGTGCCAGCACTTCGGGGTTAGTGGCTTTCTTT. Translated: CASTSGLVAFF.

This clone is a singleton in its sample. V gene TRBV7-3 combines with J gene TRBJ2-2; 8 nucleotides match TRBD2. The V segment lost 2 bases and the J segment 6 bases; nucleotides outside the gene matches: 5. The CDR3 covers 15 residues. Looked up from germline, CDR1 is SGHTA and CDR2 is FQGTGA. The chain's CDR3 is CASSLGTSGSGELFF. As DNA, the CDR3 is TGTGCCAGCAGCTTAGGAACTAGCGGATCCGGGGAGCTGTTTTTT.